The 9 T cell receptor beta chains listed next were all sequenced from one sample in a study of T cell repertoires in cytomegalovirus infection. Via MiXCR, TCRdb re-called the reads, giving one row per CDR3 protein. This table holds hundreds of thousands of distinct CDR3 sequences, 33% found once. Their recognized antigens are unknown. The sample consisted of cultured PBMCs, taken from culture after CMV antigen stimulation. The receptors here all came from a human donor in good health (CMV status not recorded). Some clones in this sample may be carry-over from other donors' samples.

The rearrangement joins TRBV6-2 or TRBV6-3 to TRBJ1-2; D gene uncertain. The CDR3 covers 14 residues. With 4 bases removed from V and 0 bases from J, the gap between germline ends came to 9 bases. The V gene's germline CDR1 is MNHEY and CDR2 SVGEGT. This CDR3 is CASSWTETNYGYTF. The CDR3 DNA sequence: TGTGCCAGCAGTTGGACGGAAACTAACTATGGCTACACCTTC.

V gene TRBV28 combines with J gene TRBJ1-3, with 7 positions matching TRBD1. Trimming at V came to 5 bases and at J to 2 bases, leaving 6 bases not matched to a gene. The CDR3 extends over 15 amino acids. Germline assignment: CDR1 MDHEN and CDR2 SYDVKM. The CDR3, as DNA: TGTGCCAGCAGTGTAACAGGGGAAACTGGAAACACCATATATTTT. This encodes CASSVTGETGNTIYF.

This clonotype was recorded many times. This CDR3 reads CASSPLRFF. DNA of the CDR3: TGTGCCAGCAGCCCCTTGAGGTTCTTC. The chain links TRBV7-2 to TRBJ2-1; D gene ambiguous. Germline V gene sequence: CDR1 SGHTA, CDR2 FQGNSA. Deletions cut 5 bases from V and 15 bases from J, with 8 bases between. This CDR3 has 9 residues.

This sequence joins TRBV4-1 and TRBJ2-7, with 7 bases that match TRBD2. Germline values: CDR1 MGHRA, CDR2 YSYEKL. The V and J ends lost 1 base and 6 bases, in that order; junction bases with no gene match: 6. CDR3 length: 14 amino acids. This CDR3 reads CASSQVRLAGEQYV. CDR3 nucleotide sequence: TGCGCCAGCAGCCAAGTGAGACTAGCAGGCGAGCAGTACGTC.

The chain employs TRBV4-3 and TRBJ2-7; D is unresolved. From germline, CDR1 is LGHNA and CDR2 YSLEER. This CDR3 region has 16 residues. Trimming took off 5 bases at V and 3 bases at J, with 20 bases between the two ends. CDR3 nucleotide sequence: TGCGCCAGCAGCTTAGCAGAAGGAACTGGGGACTACGAGCAGTACTTC. It yields the protein CASSLAEGTGDYEQYF.

This clonotype showed up just a few times. The rearrangement uses TRBV7-3 and TRBJ2-3; D uncertain. Trimming removed 4 bases from V and 5 bases from J, with 19 bases in between. CDR3 length: 16 residues. Germline V gene lookup returns CDR1 SGHTA and CDR2 FQGTGA. The CDR3 is CASSSIIGPGGDTQYF. The CDR3 coding sequence is TGTGCCAGCAGCTCGATCATAGGCCCCGGCGGAGATACGCAGTATTTT.

J is TRBJ2-1 and V is TRBV12-3 or TRBV12-4; 7 bases line up with TRBD2. J gave up 10 bases and V 5 bases, and 14 bases lay outside the gene matches. The CDR3 loop spans 15 amino acids. In DNA, the CDR3 is TGTGCCAGCAGTCCCTTAGCGGGTGGGGTAACGGAGCAGTTCTTC. It specifies CASSPLAGGVTEQFF.

The V and J genes are TRBV5-8 and TRBJ2-1; D not resolved. Germline V lookup: CDR1 SGHTS, CDR2 YDEGEE. The CDR3 runs to 12 residues. V gave up 1 base and J gave up 10 bases, with 9 bases separating them. The CDR3 bases are TGTGCCAGCAGCTTGAGCGAGAGGGAGCAGTTCTTC. This translates into CASSLSEREQFF.

The CDR3 loop reads CASGAGSTDTQYF. CDR3 in DNA: TGTGCCAGCGGGGCAGGGAGCACAGATACGCAGTATTTT. The genes are TRBV6-4 and TRBJ2-3, with D possibly TRBD1 on 5 matching bases. Germline loops: CDR1 MRHNA, CDR2 SNTAGT. Trimming removed 8 bases at V and 0 bases at J, with 9 bases between. The CDR3 extends over 13 amino acids.